This T cell receptor (beta chain) was observed in a study of CD8+ T cells in alopecia areata. Study results and limitations: Resident alphabeta T cells of normal skin are also sequenced in scalp samples. Elevated clonality characterized lesional scalp relative to normal scalp, particularly in alopecia totalis/universalis.

Lesional scalp punch biopsies and peripheral blood were collected from alopecia areata patients. Sorted out of PBMCs were CD4+ T cells and CD8+ T cells. The table lists this clone with a few counts. As yet, its antigen is unknown. Extraction of RNA preceded its reverse transcription into cDNA, which served as the sequencing template. Generated by immunoSEQ multiplex PCR, the TCRdb table keeps only in-frame clones and is missing some. The sample lists roughly 60,000 clones; 40% to 50% were seen once. Trimming cost V 2 bases and J 6 bases, with 11 bases left between them. This CDR3 is built from 12 residues. Germline loops: CDR1 SQVTM, CDR2 ANQGSEA.

Sequenced: NKG2D-low CD8+ T cells sorted from blood. The chain has TRBV29-1 and TRBJ2-7; no clear D gene. This receptor was obtained from a human donor with alopecia areata. CDR3 loop: CSVEYSRSEQYF. CDR3 in DNA: TGCAGCGTTGAATACAGCAGGAGCGAGCAGTACTTC.